These T cell receptor beta chains were read from a single sample in a study of cytomegalovirus exposure and HLA in healthy donors. The data were produced by immunoSEQ multiplex PCR, yet TCRdb's version contains in-frame clones alone and is incomplete. The table has 150,000 to 200,000 clones, 70% to 85% seen once; the top ten hold around 0.69%. The sequenced sample was PBMCs. These TCRs come from a woman aged 35 to 49 in good health and CMV-seronegative. The CDR3 runs from the conserved cysteine through the conserved F or W. D genes are given only for firm matches. Part of the rows lack a size; the others show once, few, many or a class for expanded clones.

clone_size: NA; v_call: TRBV28; d_call: NA; j_call: TRBJ1-4; cdr3_length: 16; cdr3_aa: CASSSVRVALNEKLFF; cdr3_nt: TGTGCCAGCAGCTCGGTGAGAGTTGCCCTTAATGAAAAACTGTTTTTT
clone_size: few; v_call: TRBV6-1; d_call: TRBD2; j_call: TRBJ2-7; cdr3_length: 12; cdr3_aa: CASRGGLAEQYF; cdr3_nt: TGTGCCAGCAGAGGGGGACTAGCGGAGCAGTACTTC
clone_size: once; v_call: TRBV5-1; d_call: TRBD2; j_call: TRBJ2-7; cdr3_length: 18; cdr3_aa: CASAFFGTSGTMAYEQYF; cdr3_nt: TGCGCCAGCGCATTCTTCGGGACTAGCGGGACCATGGCTTACGAGCAGTACTTC
clone_size: NA; v_call: TRBV30; d_call: TRBD1; j_call: TRBJ1-5; cdr3_length: 15; cdr3_aa: CAWSPDRGSNQPQHF; cdr3_nt: TGTGCCTGGAGTCCGGACAGGGGTAGCAATCAGCCCCAGCATTTT
clone_size: NA; v_call: TRBV28; d_call: NA; j_call: TRBJ2-1; cdr3_length: 13; cdr3_aa: CASSSPGVEEQFF; cdr3_nt: TGTGCCAGCAGTTCCCCGGGGGTTGAAGAGCAGTTCTTC
clone_size: few; v_call: TRBV2; d_call: NA; j_call: TRBJ1-1; cdr3_length: 14; cdr3_aa: CASNHGGSRTEAFF; cdr3_nt: TGTGCCAGCAACCATGGGGGGTCGAGGACTGAAGCTTTCTTT
clone_size: few; v_call: TRBV2; d_call: NA; j_call: TRBJ2-7; cdr3_length: 14; cdr3_aa: CASSEGPGISEQYF; cdr3_nt: TGTGCCAGCAGTGAAGGGCCGGGTATTTCCGAGCAGTACTTC
clone_size: NA; v_call: TRBV29-1; d_call: NA; j_call: TRBJ2-3; cdr3_length: 15; cdr3_aa: CSVAEGTLLTDTQYF; cdr3_nt: TGCAGCGTTGCCGAGGGGACATTACTCACAGATACGCAGTATTTT
clone_size: few; v_call: TRBV19; d_call: NA; j_call: TRBJ1-5; cdr3_length: 14; cdr3_aa: CASSDESSNQPQHF; cdr3_nt: TGTGCCAGTAGTGATGAGTCAAGCAATCAGCCCCAGCATTTT
clone_size: NA; v_call: TRBV10-1; d_call: NA; j_call: TRBJ2-5; cdr3_length: 11; cdr3_aa: CASSDKETQYF; cdr3_nt: TGCGCCAGCAGTGACAAAGAGACCCAGTACTTC
clone_size: NA; v_call: TRBV27; d_call: NA; j_call: TRBJ2-3; cdr3_length: 13; cdr3_aa: CATIPRSTDTQYF; cdr3_nt: TGTGCCACCATCCCTCGGAGCACAGATACGCAGTATTTT
clone_size: NA; v_call: TRBV7-3; d_call: TRBD1; j_call: TRBJ2-3; cdr3_length: 13; cdr3_aa: CARDRGHTDTQYF; cdr3_nt: TGTGCCAGGGACAGGGGGCATACAGATACGCAGTATTTT
clone_size: NA; v_call: TRBV7-9; d_call: TRBD2; j_call: TRBJ2-7; cdr3_length: 17; cdr3_aa: CASSSISSGRLVLEQYF; cdr3_nt: TGTGCCAGCAGCTCTATTTCTAGCGGGAGGTTGGTACTTGAGCAGTACTTC
clone_size: NA; v_call: TRBV4-1; d_call: NA; j_call: TRBJ2-5; cdr3_length: 14; cdr3_aa: CASSQDERWETQYF; cdr3_nt: TGCGCCAGCAGCCAAGATGAACGGTGGGAGACCCAGTACTTC
clone_size: medium-sized; v_call: TRBV27; d_call: NA; j_call: TRBJ2-7; cdr3_length: 13; cdr3_aa: CASSPLTDYEQYF; cdr3_nt: TGTGCCAGCAGCCCTTTAACTGACTACGAGCAGTACTTC
clone_size: NA; v_call: TRBV7-9; d_call: NA; j_call: TRBJ2-1; cdr3_length: 16; cdr3_aa: CASSFFGSGHYNEQFF; cdr3_nt: TGTGCCAGCAGCTTTTTTGGTAGCGGACACTACAATGAGCAGTTCTTC
clone_size: NA; v_call: TRBV7-9; d_call: NA; j_call: TRBJ2-3; cdr3_length: 12; cdr3_aa: CSSSLEGGTQYF; cdr3_nt: TGTTCCAGCAGCTTAGAAGGGGGTACGCAGTATTTT
clone_size: NA; v_call: TRBV7-2; d_call: NA; j_call: TRBJ2-2; cdr3_length: 16; cdr3_aa: CASSLATGLHSGELFF; cdr3_nt: TGTGCCAGCAGCTTAGCCACAGGGCTCCACAGCGGGGAGCTGTTTTTT
clone_size: NA; v_call: TRBV19; d_call: NA; j_call: TRBJ2-1; cdr3_length: 15; cdr3_aa: CASSSLYPPGNEQFF; cdr3_nt: TGTGCCAGTAGTAGTCTATACCCCCCAGGCAATGAGCAGTTCTTC
clone_size: NA; v_call: TRBV18; d_call: NA; j_call: TRBJ1-3; cdr3_length: 15; cdr3_aa: CASSTGIVGGNTIYF; cdr3_nt: TGTGCCAGCTCAACAGGGATTGTGGGAGGAAACACCATATATTTT
clone_size: NA; v_call: TRBV28; d_call: TRBD2; j_call: TRBJ2-7; cdr3_length: 20; cdr3_aa: CASRFAGGGRLAGQAYEQYF; cdr3_nt: TGTGCCAGCAGATTTGCCGGCGGGGGGCGCCTAGCGGGCCAAGCCTACGAGCAGTACTTC
clone_size: once; v_call: TRBV9; d_call: TRBD1; j_call: TRBJ2-2; cdr3_length: 15; cdr3_aa: CASSAGTGGNGELFF; cdr3_nt: TGTGCCAGCAGTGCCGGGACAGGGGGAAACGGGGAGCTGTTTTTT
clone_size: NA; v_call: TRBV4-2; d_call: TRBD1; j_call: TRBJ1-4; cdr3_length: 17; cdr3_aa: CASSLGQGGATNEKLFF; cdr3_nt: TGTGCCAGCAGCCTAGGACAGGGGGGTGCAACTAATGAAAAACTGTTTTTT
clone_size: NA; v_call: TRBV29-1; d_call: NA; j_call: TRBJ2-1; cdr3_length: 12; cdr3_aa: CSAIQGYNEQFF; cdr3_nt: TGCAGCGCGATACAGGGTTACAATGAGCAGTTCTTC
clone_size: few; v_call: TRBV2; d_call: NA; j_call: TRBJ1-1; cdr3_length: 11; cdr3_aa: CASLGGRWAFF; cdr3_nt: TGTGCCAGCTTAGGGGGACGTTGGGCTTTCTTT
clone_size: few; v_call: TRBV27; d_call: NA; j_call: TRBJ1-1; cdr3_length: 15; cdr3_aa: CASSPTSWPFTEAFF; cdr3_nt: TGTGCCAGCAGTCCGACAAGTTGGCCCTTCACTGAAGCTTTCTTT
clone_size: NA; v_call: TRBV9; d_call: TRBD1; j_call: TRBJ1-6; cdr3_length: 15; cdr3_aa: CASSLRDRANSPLHF; cdr3_nt: TGTGCCAGCAGCCTCCGGGACAGGGCAAATTCACCCCTCCACTTT
clone_size: NA; v_call: TRBV6-5; d_call: NA; j_call: TRBJ2-7; cdr3_length: 14; cdr3_aa: CASSPGDTHYEQYF; cdr3_nt: TGTGCCAGCAGCCCCGGTGATACTCACTACGAGCAGTACTTC
clone_size: NA; v_call: TRBV14; d_call: TRBD2; j_call: TRBJ2-2; cdr3_length: 18; cdr3_aa: CASSQVGSTSGRFGELFF; cdr3_nt: TGTGCCAGCAGCCAAGTCGGGAGCACTAGCGGGAGATTCGGGGAGCTGTTTTTT
clone_size: NA; v_call: TRBV7-3; d_call: NA; j_call: TRBJ2-1; cdr3_length: 16; cdr3_aa: CASSPLAATTYNEQFF; cdr3_nt: TGTGCCAGCAGCCCCTTAGCGGCGACGACCTACAATGAGCAGTTCTTC
clone_size: NA; v_call: TRBV5-1; d_call: TRBD1; j_call: TRBJ1-4; cdr3_length: 15; cdr3_aa: CASSSKTGQNEKLFF; cdr3_nt: TGCGCCAGCAGCTCCAAGACAGGGCAAAATGAAAAACTGTTTTTT
clone_size: NA; v_call: TRBV19; d_call: NA; j_call: TRBJ2-1; cdr3_length: 16; cdr3_aa: CASSEPQVSSYNEQFF; cdr3_nt: TGTGCCAGTAGTGAGCCTCAGGTTAGCTCCTACAATGAGCAGTTCTTC
clone_size: NA; v_call: TRBV5-1; d_call: NA; j_call: TRBJ1-2; cdr3_length: 12; cdr3_aa: CASSLGRAGYTF; cdr3_nt: TGCGCCAGCAGCTTGGGCAGGGCTGGCTACACCTTC
clone_size: once; v_call: TRBV19; d_call: TRBD1; j_call: TRBJ1-1; cdr3_length: 14; cdr3_aa: CASTMGDSNTEAFF; cdr3_nt: TGTGCCAGTACTATGGGGGACAGTAACACTGAAGCTTTCTTT
clone_size: NA; v_call: TRBV7-2; d_call: NA; j_call: TRBJ2-3; cdr3_length: 13; cdr3_aa: CASSPRPTDTQYF; cdr3_nt: TGTGCCAGCAGCCCGCGGCCGACAGATACGCAGTATTTT
clone_size: NA; v_call: TRBV9; d_call: TRBD1; j_call: TRBJ2-7; cdr3_length: 17; cdr3_aa: CASSVDDTGGGRYEQYF; cdr3_nt: TGTGCCAGCAGCGTAGACGATACAGGGGGCGGGCGATACGAGCAGTACTTC